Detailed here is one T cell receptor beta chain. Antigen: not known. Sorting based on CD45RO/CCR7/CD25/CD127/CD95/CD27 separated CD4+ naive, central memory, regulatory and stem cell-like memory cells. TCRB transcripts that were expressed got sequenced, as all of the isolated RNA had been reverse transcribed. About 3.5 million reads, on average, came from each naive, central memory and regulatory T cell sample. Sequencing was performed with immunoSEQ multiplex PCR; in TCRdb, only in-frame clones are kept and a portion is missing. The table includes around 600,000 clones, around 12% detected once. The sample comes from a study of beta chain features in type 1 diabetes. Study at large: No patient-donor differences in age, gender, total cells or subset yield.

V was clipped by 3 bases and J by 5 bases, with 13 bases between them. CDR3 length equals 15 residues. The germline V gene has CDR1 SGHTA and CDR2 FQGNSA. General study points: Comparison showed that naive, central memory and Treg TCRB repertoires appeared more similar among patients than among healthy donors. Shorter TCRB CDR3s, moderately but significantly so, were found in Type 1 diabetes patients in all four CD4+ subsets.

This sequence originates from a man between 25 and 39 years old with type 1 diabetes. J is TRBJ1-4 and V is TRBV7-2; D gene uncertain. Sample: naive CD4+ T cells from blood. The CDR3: CASSLSFGRNEKLFF. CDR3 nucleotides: TGTGCCAGCAGCTTGAGTTTCGGGAGGAATGAAAAACTGTTTTTT.